This is a list of T cell receptor beta chains from one sample in a study of OX40 agonist ivuxolimab in advanced cancers. Data came from immunoSEQ multiplex PCR; TCRdb stores just in-frame clones and leaves some out. The repertoire holds approximately 34,000 clones, 88% seen once, with under 65% in the top ten. The material sequenced was CD4+ or CD8+ T cells sorted from blood, taken in a trial of the OX40 agonist ivuxolimab. The receptors derive from an adult with an advanced solid tumor such as melanoma, head and neck, liver or kidney cancer. Both conserved end residues are part of each CDR3. The D gene is left open where the match is weak. Clone size is stated in some rows and not others, as once, few, many or a class when expanded.

len,v_gene,abundance,d_gene,j_gene,CDR3nt,CDR3aa
13,TRBV29-1,many,NA,TRBJ1-2,TGCAGCGTTGTGGCGGCGGAGGAATATGGCTACACCTTC,CSVVAAEEYGYTF
16,TRBV9,NA,NA,TRBJ2-7,TGTGCCAGCACCCTCACCGGGACGGGGGGACAGGCCGAGCAGTACTTC,CASTLTGTGGQAEQYF
14,TRBV7-6,NA,TRBD1,TRBJ1-4,TGTGCCAGCAGCCCCGACAGGGGGGAAGAAAAACTGTTTTTT,CASSPDRGEEKLFF
15,TRBV7-2,NA,NA,TRBJ2-7,TGTGCCAGCAGCCCCCCCGGGACTCCCACCTACGAGCAGTACTTC,CASSPPGTPTYEQYF
15,TRBV9,NA,NA,TRBJ2-2,TGTGCCAGCAGCGTAACTAACGCGAACACCGGGGAGCTGTTTTTT,CASSVTNANTGELFF
15,TRBV6-5,once,TRBD1,TRBJ1-1,TGTGCCAGCAGTTACTCCGGGACAGGGGGAAATGAAGCTTTCTTT,CASSYSGTGGNEAFF
15,TRBV9,NA,NA,TRBJ2-1,TGTGCCAGCAGCGTTTCTGGGGTTTCGTACAATGAGCAGTTCTTC,CASSVSGVSYNEQFF
15,TRBV4-3,NA,NA,TRBJ1-1,TGCGCCAGCAGTCCAGGGTTAACCCTGGGGACTGAAGCTTTCTTT,CASSPGLTLGTEAFF
12,TRBV11-3,NA,NA,TRBJ1-1,TGTGCCAGCAGCTCACAGGGTACTGAAGCTTTCTTT,CASSSQGTEAFF
13,TRBV6-5,once,TRBD1,TRBJ1-2,TGTGCCAGCAGCCTGACAGGGGAATATGGCTACACCTTC,CASSLTGEYGYTF
15,TRBV6-5,NA,NA,TRBJ1-2,TGTGCCAGCAGTTACGGTCAGCGGGGAACCTATGGCTACACCTTC,CASSYGQRGTYGYTF
13,TRBV6-5,NA,NA,TRBJ1-4,TGTGCCAGCAGTTACGGTTGGAGCGAAAAACTGTTTTTT,CASSYGWSEKLFF
13,TRBV9,NA,NA,TRBJ2-2,TGTGCCACCACGAAGGGGAACACCGGGGAGCTGTTTTTT,CATTKGNTGELFF
14,TRBV9,NA,NA,TRBJ1-3,TGTGCCAGCAGCCCAGTGGGAGCTGGAAACACCATATATTTT,CASSPVGAGNTIYF
17,TRBV7-9,NA,TRBD1,TRBJ1-2,TGTGCCAGCAGCTTAAATCCCAACAACAGGGGGAACTATGGCTACACCTTC,CASSLNPNNRGNYGYTF
13,TRBV5-5,NA,NA,TRBJ1-1,TGTGCCAGCAGCCCGGCCTTGAGCACTGAAGCTTTCTTT,CASSPALSTEAFF
13,TRBV4-1,NA,NA,TRBJ1-5,TGCGCCAGCAGCCAAGACCGCAATCAGCCCCAGCATTTT,CASSQDRNQPQHF
16,TRBV18,NA,NA,TRBJ2-1,TGTGCCAGCTCCAGGCGGGGGGACAGACAAAACAATGAGCAGTTCTTC,CASSRRGDRQNNEQFF
10,TRBV6-4,few,NA,TRBJ2-7,TGTGCCAGCACAGTCTACGAGCAGTACTTC,CASTVYEQYF
13,TRBV19,NA,NA,TRBJ1-1,TGTGCCAGTAGTATAGGGACGGGGACTGAAGCTTTCTTT,CASSIGTGTEAFF
14,TRBV10-3,NA,TRBD2,TRBJ2-1,TGTGCCATCAGATGGGCGGGGGAGAACAATGAGCAGTTCTTC,CAIRWAGENNEQFF
13,TRBV28,once,TRBD1,TRBJ2-2,TGTGCCGAAGGGACAGGCGTTACCGGGGAGCTGTTTTTT,CAEGTGVTGELFF
17,TRBV5-6,NA,TRBD2,TRBJ2-3,TGTGCCAGCAGCTTATTGTTTAGCGGGGGCCTGAAAGGTACGCAGTATTTT,CASSLLFSGGLKGTQYF
16,TRBV11-2,NA,NA,TRBJ1-3,TGTGCCAGCGGCGAAAAGGGACGGAGCTCTGGAAACACCATATATTTT,CASGEKGRSSGNTIYF
12,TRBV5-6,NA,TRBD1,TRBJ2-4,TGTGCCAGCAGCGAGACAGGGAACATTCAGTACTTC,CASSETGNIQYF
15,TRBV27,NA,NA,TRBJ2-7,TGTGCCAGCAGTTTTGTACTTCACAGCTCCTACGAGCAGTACTTC,CASSFVLHSSYEQYF
17,TRBV5-4,NA,TRBD2,TRBJ2-1,TGTGCCAGCAGCTTCCACCCCGGGACTAGCGCTGACAATGAGCAGTTCTTC,CASSFHPGTSADNEQFF
14,TRBV30,NA,TRBD1,TRBJ2-1,TGTGCCTGGGGCTTGGGACAGGGGGGTTTCGAGCAGTTCTTC,CAWGLGQGGFEQFF